Included here is one TCR beta chain sequence, with context. RNA was extracted with the RNeasy kit, and a quantity of about 0.45 to 1 ug was reverse transcribed using random hexamers. TCRdb redid the calling of the immunoSEQ multiplex PCR reads with MiXCR, one entry per CDR3 protein. The sample records about 180,000 distinct CDR3 sequences, around 95% being singletons. The study sequenced TCR beta in blood CD8+ and CD4+ T cells. The data were obtained in a study of CD8 T cells in Susac syndrome. Germline V lookup: CDR1 GTSNPN, CDR2 SVGIG (reference sequence). The CDR3 loop spans 12 amino acids. V was shortened by 2 bases and J by 0 bases, with 2 bases between the two germline ends.

The sequenced material came from CD4+ T cells from PBMCs. The chain carries TRBV30 and TRBJ1-5; no clear D. The TCR sequence derives from a human donor with multiple sclerosis. This CDR3 is CAWSPSNQPQHF. CDR3 coding DNA: TGTGCCTGGAGTCCTAGCAATCAGCCCCAGCATTTT.